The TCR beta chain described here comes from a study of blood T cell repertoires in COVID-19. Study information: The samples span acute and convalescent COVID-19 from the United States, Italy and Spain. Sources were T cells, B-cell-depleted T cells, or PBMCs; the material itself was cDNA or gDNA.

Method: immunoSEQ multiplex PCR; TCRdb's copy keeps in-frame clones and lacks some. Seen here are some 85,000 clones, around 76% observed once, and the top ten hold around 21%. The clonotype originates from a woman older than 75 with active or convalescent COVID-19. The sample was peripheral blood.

The CDR3 nucleotides are TGCGCCAGCAGCCGAGAAAAAGACGATCAGGGGTTGGAGACCCAGTACTTC. Translation gives CASSREKDDQGLETQYF. V gene TRBV4-1 combines with J gene TRBJ2-5; tentatively, D is TRBD1 (6 bases). Germline CDR1 and CDR2: MGHRA and YSYEKL. Trimming stripped 4 bases from V and 5 bases from J, with 23 bases between. The length of the CDR3 is 17 residues.